The clone carrying this T cell receptor (beta chain) was seen just once. This sample stems from a study of patients and donors after allogeneic stem cell transplantation. Germline V gene sequence: CDR1 SGDLS, CDR2 YYNGEE. The CDR3 contains 15 residues. V was trimmed by 4 bases and J by 5 bases, leaving 17 bases between them. TCRdb passed the RT-PCR reads through MiXCR, listing each CDR3 protein once. The sample contains about 150,000 distinct CDR3 sequences, 30% to 45% of which appear only once. The receptor was derived from a human donor who was either an allogeneic HSCT recipient or a stem cell or donor lymphocyte infusion donor (not recorded which). It is not recorded whose cells these are; they may come from a transplant donor. The sequencing input was blood, either unsorted or a sorted T cell fraction (not recorded which). V is TRBV9 and J is TRBJ2-3; D ambiguous. This CDR3 is CASSPILGSRDTQYF. For the CDR3, the DNA is TGTGCCAGCAGCCCCATCCTAGGGTCTCGAGATACGCAGTATTTT. The whole variable domain, filled in from reference TRBV9 and TRBJ2-3, reads DSGVTQTPKHLITATGQRVTLRCSPRSGDLSVYWYQQSLDQGLQFLIQYYNGEERAKGNILERFSAQQFPDLHSELNLSSLELGDSALYFCASSPILGSRDTQYFGPGTRLTVL.